This T cell receptor (beta chain) was sequenced during a study of T cells after yellow fever vaccination (dated by TCRdb to about 2019). Turning to the overall study: Libraries from fractions with low cell numbers were prepared with the SMART-Seq v4 Ultra Low Input RNA kit. To track T-cell clones before and after primary and booster YFV17D yellow fever vaccination, bulk TCR alpha and beta repertoires were sequenced longitudinally. The cohort comprised two healthy male donors, one aged 18 to 29 and one aged 30 to 40 years. Blood was collected at multiple timepoints before and after primary and secondary immunization, and bulk PBMC replicates and cell subsets were isolated. Paper-wide results and their limitations: A small share of clonotypes was detected in both CD4 and CD8 compartments, with the overlap likely arising from convergent recombination. Computational filtering was needed because FACS-sorted repertoires could contain abundant contaminating clonotypes from the bulk population. The secondary T-cell response was found to be weaker but faster than the primary response, with a peak reached on day 5 rather than on day 15. Most clones expanded after primary vaccination (approximately 97% of CD4 and 80% to 90% of CD8) were re-detected after the booster, suggesting that broad memory maintenance occurred. The study included only two donors, which limits how far the findings can be generalized.

Points on this clonotype: Its binding antigen is unknown. One base away there is no much larger clone; base qualities are not given.

TCR cDNA was synthesized by 5'RACE template switching, through which a universal primer site and unique molecular identifiers were introduced. Priming of cDNA synthesis was performed from both the TCR alpha and TCR beta constant segments. Libraries were amplified in two PCR steps, with sample barcodes and sequencing adapters added in the second step. Sequencing of the libraries was done on either Illumina HiSeq 2500 (2x100 bp) or NovaSeq (2x150 bp). The paper's data handling went like this. MIGEC was used to demultiplex reads and collapse the reads into UMI consensus sequences, and MiXCR was used for V(D)J alignment. Vaccine-responding clonotypes were identified with edgeR using replicate PBMC samples, with FDR below 0.01 and a log2 fold change above 5 up to day 15 being required. CD4 or CD8 identity was assigned to each bulk clonotype according to whether the clonotype was present at higher abundance in the sequenced CD4 repertoire or the sequenced CD8 repertoire. TCRdb cleaned the public reads at Q25 with fastp, built clones with MiXCR and kept in-frame beta chains. Identical CDR3 protein sequences are pooled into one entry, listed with their most common genes and DNA. None of the V and J calls come from the authors' own analysis; TCRdb made them. The sample contains roughly 74,000 distinct CDR3 sequences, around 6.9% of them found a single time. The ten largest clones represent 35% of the sample.

Reading the label with the study, this specimen's treatment or condition is: live attenuated yellow fever vaccine strain. A standard Ficoll-Paque protocol was used to isolate PBMCs from peripheral blood. Dynabeads CD4 and CD8 positive selection kits were used to isolate the CD4 and CD8 T-cell fractions. TriZol was used to extract RNA from bulk PBMCs, CD4 and CD8 fractions, and dextramer-positive and dextramer-negative fractions. From the cysteine through the phenylalanine, the CDR3 covers 11 amino acids. Solely the CDR3 DNA is kept, with 33 bases framed from the first base. Based on the germline V gene, the CDR1 and CDR2 sequences are MGHRA and YSYEKL. Cut back by 8 bases and 4 bases, the V and J ends lie 8 bases apart.

The clonotype originates from a man aged 18 to 30 who received the YFV17D yellow fever vaccine. This receptor chain uses TRBV4-1 and TRBJ1-1; the D gene is not confidently resolved. The source was CD8+ T cells sorted from PBMCs, collected 5 days after the first yellow fever vaccination. The nucleotide sequence is given as TGCGCCAGCGGGCCGGGCACTGAAGCTTTCTTT. Translated, it reads CASGPGTEAFF.